This T cell receptor (beta chain) was identified in a study of tissue T cells after allogeneic stem cell transplantation. Sequenced by immunoSEQ multiplex PCR; TCRdb stores in-frame clones only, minus some. The sample holds fewer than 30,000 clones; more than 60% are singletons and the top ten take approximately 8%. CDR3 size: 15 residues. Trimming removed 3 bases from V and 10 bases from J, with 18 bases in between. Germline CDR1 reads KGHDR; CDR2 reads SFDVKD. This TCR was recovered from a female donor of 60 years or more with lung cancer. The sample here was tissue from the ileum, taken at autopsy. The rearrangement links TRBV24-1 to TRBJ2-1; D is possibly TRBD1 or TRBD2 (6 bases each). CDR3 in DNA: TGTGCCACCAGTGATCCTAGCGAGGGGGGTGGGGAGCAGTTCTTC. Protein product: CATSDPSEGGGEQFF.